This T cell receptor beta chain is from a study of cytomegalovirus exposure and HLA in healthy donors. Looking at the study overall: In an earlier analysis, around 120 million unique TCR beta sequences were found from approximately 190 million T cells.

The primer mix had 60 Vbeta and 13 Jbeta primers. TCRdb's copy holds only in-frame clones and misses some; the assay was immunoSEQ multiplex PCR. This sample has over 150,000 clones, with about four fifths found just once. The CDR3 covers 14 residues. CDR1 is GTSNPN and CDR2 is SVGIG in the germline V gene (reference sequence). With 3 bases clipped from V and 7 bases from J, the junction kept 3 bases outside the gene matches. J is TRBJ1-6 and V is TRBV30; 10 bases fit TRBD1. The specimen was PBMCs. This clonotype originated in a man aged 25-45 years in good health and CMV-seropositive. Here the CDR3 DNA reads TGTGCCTGGAGGGGACAGGGGTGGAATTCACCCCTCCACTTT. Translation: CAWRGQGWNSPLHF.